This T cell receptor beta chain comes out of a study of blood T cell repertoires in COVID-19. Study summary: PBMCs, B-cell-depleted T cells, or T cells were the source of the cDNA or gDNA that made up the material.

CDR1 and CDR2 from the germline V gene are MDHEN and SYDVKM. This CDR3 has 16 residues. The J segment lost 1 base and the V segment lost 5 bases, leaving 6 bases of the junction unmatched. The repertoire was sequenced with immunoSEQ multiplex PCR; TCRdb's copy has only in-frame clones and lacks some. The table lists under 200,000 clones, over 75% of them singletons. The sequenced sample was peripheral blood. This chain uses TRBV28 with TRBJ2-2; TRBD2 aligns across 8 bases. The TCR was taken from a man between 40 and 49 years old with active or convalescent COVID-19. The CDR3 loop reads CASSPSAGENTGELFF. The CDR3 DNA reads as TGTGCCAGCAGTCCATCAGCGGGGGAGAACACCGGGGAGCTGTTTTTT.